The source of this T cell receptor (beta chain) is a study of response to subunit inactivated influenza vaccine. General study points: New T cells are recruited in small numbers by each seasonal influenza vaccination, according to the authors' suggestion.

The germline V gene has CDR1 SGHRS and CDR2 YFSETQ. This CDR3 has 15 residues. V lost 2 bases and J lost 5, with 14 bases in between. Notes on this clonotype: What it recognizes is unknown.

TCRdb re-called the RT-PCR reads with MiXCR, one entry per CDR3 protein. The sample records hundreds of thousands of distinct CDR3 sequences, 15% to 19% being singletons. The sample here was PBMCs from blood, taken 11 to 12 days after vaccination. This chain joins TRBV5-1 and TRBJ1-5; the D gene is possibly TRBD1 (6 bases). This TCR came from a middle-aged man who received an inactivated influenza vaccine. CDR3 residues: CASSFQTGSDQPQHF. The CDR3 DNA sequence: TGCGCCAGCAGCTTCCAAACAGGGAGCGATCAGCCCCAGCATTTT.